This is a list of T cell receptor beta chains from one sample in a study of neurological immune-mediated disorders. TCRdb used MiXCR to reprocess the 5' RACE reads, holding one entry per CDR3 protein. The sample shows about 49,000 distinct CDR3 sequences, 9% to 10% of them seen only once. The specimen sequenced was PBMCs. The receptors shown here come from a woman in her thirties or forties in good health. Each CDR3 is given with its conserved first and last residue. D genes are given only for firm matches. Clone size is shown for a subset of rows, as once, few, many or a class of expanded clone.

CDR3 DNA: TGTGCCAGCTCACGTGGAACGGGACGGACTAACTATGGCTACACCTTC
CDR3 protein: CASSRGTGRTNYGYTF
clone size: many
D gene: NA
V gene: TRBV18
J gene: TRBJ1-2

CDR3 DNA: TGCAGTGCTAGAAGGGGGCATACGCAGTATTTT
CDR3 protein: CSARRGHTQYF
clone size: few
D gene: TRBD1
V gene: TRBV20-1
J gene: TRBJ2-3

CDR3 DNA: TGCAGCGTTTTAGCGGGAGTGGTGATGAATGAGCAGTTCTTC
CDR3 protein: CSVLAGVVMNEQFF
clone size: many
D gene: TRBD2
V gene: TRBV29-1
J gene: TRBJ2-1

CDR3 DNA: TGTGCCAGCAGTGAAATTGCGGAAAACATTCAGTACTTC
CDR3 protein: CASSEIAENIQYF
clone size: NA
D gene: NA
V gene: TRBV2
J gene: TRBJ2-4

CDR3 DNA: TGCAGCGCCGAATCTAGCGGGGGGCCCCGCACAGATACGCAGTATTTT
CDR3 protein: CSAESSGGPRTDTQYF
clone size: many
D gene: TRBD2
V gene: TRBV29-1
J gene: TRBJ2-3

CDR3 DNA: TGTGCCAGCAGCCCTGCATCGGACAGGGGGGTATACAATGAGCAGTTCTTC
CDR3 protein: CASSPASDRGVYNEQFF
clone size: many
D gene: TRBD1
V gene: TRBV5-6
J gene: TRBJ2-1

CDR3 DNA: TGTGCCAGCAGCTTAACGGGGAACACTGAAGCTTTCTTT
CDR3 protein: CASSLTGNTEAFF
clone size: medium-sized
D gene: NA
V gene: TRBV7-9
J gene: TRBJ1-1

CDR3 DNA: TGCAGTGCTAAAACAGGGGGCAAAGACACCGGGGAGCTGTTTTTT
CDR3 protein: CSAKTGGKDTGELFF
clone size: many
D gene: TRBD1
V gene: TRBV20-1
J gene: TRBJ2-2

CDR3 DNA: TGTGCCAGCAGTCGAGGGGAGCAAGAGACCCAGTACTTC
CDR3 protein: CASSRGEQETQYF
clone size: many
D gene: NA
V gene: TRBV7-2
J gene: TRBJ2-5

CDR3 DNA: TGTGCCAGCAGTTTAGGGGGGGGGGTTAACTATGGCCACACCTTC
CDR3 protein: CASSLGGGVNYGHTF
clone size: once
D gene: NA
V gene: TRBV12-3/TRBV12-4
J gene: TRBJ1-2

CDR3 DNA: TGTGCCAGCAGCTTAGCTTGGAATTCACCCCTCCACTTT
CDR3 protein: CASSLAWNSPLHF
clone size: many
D gene: NA
V gene: TRBV7-2
J gene: TRBJ1-6

CDR3 DNA: TGTGCCAGCAGCCAAGAAGTGGAGGAGAACACCGGGGAGCTGTTTTTT
CDR3 protein: CASSQEVEENTGELFF
clone size: many
D gene: NA
V gene: TRBV3-1
J gene: TRBJ2-2

CDR3 DNA: TGTGCCAGCAGTTACTCCATTAGCGGGAAAACCTCCTACGAGCAGTACTTC
CDR3 protein: CASSYSISGKTSYEQYF
clone size: many
D gene: TRBD2
V gene: TRBV6-2/TRBV6-3
J gene: TRBJ2-7

CDR3 DNA: TGTGCCAGCAGCTTGGGACAGGGGCGCTCCTACGAGCAGTACTTC
CDR3 protein: CASSLGQGRSYEQYF
clone size: many
D gene: TRBD1
V gene: TRBV5-5
J gene: TRBJ2-7

CDR3 DNA: TGTGCCAGCAGCTTAGCGGCGGACAGGTCGGCCGAGCAGTACTTC
CDR3 protein: CASSLAADRSAEQYF
clone size: few
D gene: TRBD1
V gene: TRBV7-2
J gene: TRBJ2-7

CDR3 DNA: TGTGCCAGCAGCTTATCCTATGCAGCTGAAGCTTTCTTT
CDR3 protein: CASSLSYAAEAFF
clone size: many
D gene: NA
V gene: TRBV11-3
J gene: TRBJ1-1

CDR3 DNA: TGTGCCAGCAGCGTTACCCGGGACAGGGGATACAATGAGCAGTTCTTC
CDR3 protein: CASSVTRDRGYNEQFF
clone size: many
D gene: TRBD1
V gene: TRBV7-2
J gene: TRBJ2-1

CDR3 DNA: TGTGCCAGCAGTGAATCAGCCTACGAGCAGTACTTC
CDR3 protein: CASSESAYEQYF
clone size: many
D gene: NA
V gene: TRBV2
J gene: TRBJ2-7

CDR3 DNA: TGTGCCACCCGGCGGCAGGGATGGGATCAGCCCCAGCATTTT
CDR3 protein: CATRRQGWDQPQHF
clone size: many
D gene: NA
V gene: TRBV6-2/TRBV6-3
J gene: TRBJ1-5

CDR3 DNA: TGCAGTGCTTCCCCGACTAGCGGGAAAACAGATACGCAGTATTTT
CDR3 protein: CSASPTSGKTDTQYF
clone size: many
D gene: TRBD2
V gene: TRBV20-1
J gene: TRBJ2-3

CDR3 DNA: TGTGCCAGCAGTAGGGACAGACCCTTCCAAGAGACCCAGTACTTC
CDR3 protein: CASSRDRPFQETQYF
clone size: once
D gene: TRBD1
V gene: TRBV6-1
J gene: TRBJ2-5

CDR3 DNA: TGTGCCAGCAACAAGGGGGAGTACGAGCAGTACTTC
CDR3 protein: CASNKGEYEQYF
clone size: NA
D gene: NA
V gene: TRBV6-2/TRBV6-3
J gene: TRBJ2-7

CDR3 DNA: TGTGCCAGCAGTTTATCTTGGGAGGGGAACACTGAAGCTTTCTTT
CDR3 protein: CASSLSWEGNTEAFF
clone size: many
D gene: NA
V gene: TRBV27
J gene: TRBJ1-1

CDR3 DNA: TGTGCCAGCAGCCAAGTTGGGACTACCTACGAGCAGTACTTC
CDR3 protein: CASSQVGTTYEQYF
clone size: many
D gene: TRBD2
V gene: TRBV3-1
J gene: TRBJ2-7

CDR3 DNA: TGTGCCAGCAGCCTTTCGTTCGGACGTGAAGCTTTCTTT
CDR3 protein: CASSLSFGREAFF
clone size: many
D gene: NA
V gene: TRBV12-3/TRBV12-4
J gene: TRBJ1-1

CDR3 DNA: TGTGCCAGCAGGGGACAGGGGGGCGAAGGAAACACCATATATTTT
CDR3 protein: CASRGQGGEGNTIYF
clone size: many
D gene: TRBD1
V gene: TRBV7-2
J gene: TRBJ1-3

CDR3 DNA: TGTGCCACCAGTGATAATACAGGGGTCACTGAAGCTTTCTTT
CDR3 protein: CATSDNTGVTEAFF
clone size: many
D gene: TRBD1
V gene: TRBV24-1
J gene: TRBJ1-1

CDR3 DNA: TGTGCCTGGAGTGTCCGGGGCGGGTATAATTCACCCCTCCACTTT
CDR3 protein: CAWSVRGGYNSPLHF
clone size: NA
D gene: NA
V gene: TRBV30
J gene: TRBJ1-6

CDR3 DNA: TGTGCCAGCAGCTGGAGGGCTGGGGGCACTGAAGCTTTCTTT
CDR3 protein: CASSWRAGGTEAFF
clone size: many
D gene: NA
V gene: TRBV12-3/TRBV12-4
J gene: TRBJ1-1

CDR3 DNA: TGTGCCAGCAGTTCAGTCAGGGGGCCAGAGACCCAGTACTTC
CDR3 protein: CASSSVRGPETQYF
clone size: many
D gene: TRBD1
V gene: TRBV27
J gene: TRBJ2-5

CDR3 DNA: TGTGCCAGCAGCTTCGGACGGGGGGGAAGGTACGAGCAGTACTTC
CDR3 protein: CASSFGRGGRYEQYF
clone size: many
D gene: TRBD2
V gene: TRBV5-5
J gene: TRBJ2-7

CDR3 DNA: TGTGCCAGCAGCTTGCGCGGGGGACAGGGGAGAACCTACGAGCAGTACTTC
CDR3 protein: CASSLRGGQGRTYEQYF
clone size: many
D gene: TRBD1
V gene: TRBV7-6
J gene: TRBJ2-7

CDR3 DNA: TGTGCCATCAGGTCTGACAGGGGGGACACTGAAGCTTTCTTT
CDR3 protein: CAIRSDRGDTEAFF
clone size: many
D gene: TRBD1
V gene: TRBV10-3
J gene: TRBJ1-1

CDR3 DNA: TGTGCCAGCAGTCGCCTTCCGGGTGGGCACACTGAAGCTTTCTTT
CDR3 protein: CASSRLPGGHTEAFF
clone size: many
D gene: NA
V gene: TRBV12-3/TRBV12-4
J gene: TRBJ1-1

CDR3 DNA: TGTGCCAGCAGCCAAGATGGGGCAGGGGGCTTCCCATACTCTGGCTACACCTTC
CDR3 protein: CASSQDGAGGFPYSGYTF
clone size: many
D gene: TRBD1
V gene: TRBV4-2
J gene: TRBJ1-2

CDR3 DNA: TGCGCCAGCAGTGAGTGGACAGGCAATGAGCAGTTCTTC
CDR3 protein: CASSEWTGNEQFF
clone size: many
D gene: TRBD1
V gene: TRBV10-2
J gene: TRBJ2-1

CDR3 DNA: TGCGCCAGCAGCTCGGCGGGACGTTACTTCAATGAGCAGTTCTTC
CDR3 protein: CASSSAGRYFNEQFF
clone size: many
D gene: NA
V gene: TRBV5-1
J gene: TRBJ2-1

CDR3 DNA: TGTGCCAGCTCCGAAGTCAGGGGTGAAGCTTTCTTT
CDR3 protein: CASSEVRGEAFF
clone size: many
D gene: NA
V gene: TRBV12-3/TRBV12-4
J gene: TRBJ1-1

CDR3 DNA: TGTGCCAGCAGCTTCGGGACTAGTACTTTTGGTGAGCAGTTCTTC
CDR3 protein: CASSFGTSTFGEQFF
clone size: many
D gene: TRBD2
V gene: TRBV5-6
J gene: TRBJ2-1

CDR3 DNA: TGTGCCAGCAGCTTGGCCCCAAGGGGGGGGATCGGGCAGCCCCAGCATTTT
CDR3 protein: CASSLAPRGGIGQPQHF
clone size: many
D gene: NA
V gene: TRBV5-5
J gene: TRBJ1-5

CDR3 DNA: TGCGCCAGCAGCTTGGATGTAGAACCTTCCTACGAGCAGTACTTC
CDR3 protein: CASSLDVEPSYEQYF
clone size: many
D gene: NA
V gene: TRBV5-1
J gene: TRBJ2-7

CDR3 DNA: TGCAGTGCTAGAGTTGGAGGGGGGGATTCACCCCTCCACTTT
CDR3 protein: CSARVGGGDSPLHF
clone size: many
D gene: NA
V gene: TRBV20-1
J gene: TRBJ1-6

CDR3 DNA: TGCAGTGCTAGAGAACAAGCGGGAGTAGTTGCGCAGTATTTT
CDR3 protein: CSAREQAGVVAQYF
clone size: NA
D gene: TRBD2
V gene: TRBV20-1
J gene: TRBJ2-3

CDR3 DNA: TGTGCCAGCAGTTGGGGGAACAATCAGCCCCAGCATTTT
CDR3 protein: CASSWGNNQPQHF
clone size: many
D gene: NA
V gene: TRBV6-5
J gene: TRBJ1-5

CDR3 DNA: TGCAGTGCTAGGGACTTCGTCCGGGACGAGCAGTACTTC
CDR3 protein: CSARDFVRDEQYF
clone size: NA
D gene: NA
V gene: TRBV20-1
J gene: TRBJ2-7

CDR3 DNA: TGTGCCAGCAGTTACACGTTAGCTCGGTCGACTAATGAAAAACTGTTTTTT
CDR3 protein: CASSYTLARSTNEKLFF
clone size: many
D gene: NA
V gene: TRBV6-5
J gene: TRBJ1-4

CDR3 DNA: TGTGCCAGCAGTGACTGGGCCCGGCTGCTGTTTTTC
CDR3 protein: CASSDWARLLFF
clone size: NA
D gene: NA
V gene: TRBV6-5
J gene: TRBJ2-2